This T cell receptor beta chain was obtained from a study of T cells in women clearing cervical HPV infection. At the level of the study: No precancer developed; the control's incident HPV16 infection cleared within 12 months. Blood came at first lesion visit for cases, post-clearance for controls. Case blood was drawn a median roughly 150 days after lesion detection. Study findings and constraints: CIN3+ cases had significantly higher TCR repertoire richness than controls, but evenness did not differ.

As concerns this clone: The antigen remains undetermined. The read ends 3 residues early relative to the CDR3; the germline J gene fills the gap.

Here immunoSEQ multiplex PCR was the method, and the copy in TCRdb shows in-frame clones only, minus some. Here the sample table reports about 32,000 clones. The trim removed 0 bases at V and 4 bases at J, leaving 9 bases unmatched. The CDR3 runs to 17 residues. The germline CDR1 and CDR2 sequences are SGHRS and YFSETQ. The origin of this receptor is a woman between 18 and 75 years old with a cervical HPV16 infection that either progressed to CIN3+ or cleared (not recorded which). Input material: blood buffy coat. The chain employs TRBV5-1 and TRBJ1-2; 10 bases agree with TRBD1. CDR3 DNA, as far as it was read: TGCGCCAGCAGCTTGGCGGGACAGGGGTTTGGAGGCTATGGC. Amino acid sequence: CASSLAGQGFGGYG. The full CDR3 sequence reads CASSLAGQGFGGYGYTF.